This T cell receptor (beta chain) was retrieved from a study of OX40 agonist ivuxolimab in advanced cancers. Background on the study: Patients in the trial were receiving intravenous ivuxolimab every 2 weeks, at doses of 0.01 to 10 mg/kg.

Note on this clone: Antigen unknown.

Sampled blood was obtained at baseline, cycle 4 day 1, and cycle 7 day 1. Assay: immunoSEQ multiplex PCR; the TCRdb copy retains only in-frame clones and omits some. The repertoire holds about 64,000 clones, with around 80% as singletons. Regarding the study as a whole: At 0.1 to 3.0 mg/kg, CD4+ and CD8+ blood T cells expanded clonally by week 6.

The receptor comes from an adult with an advanced solid tumor such as melanoma, head and neck, liver or kidney cancer. Sequencing used CD4+ or CD8+ T cells sorted from blood, obtained in a trial of the OX40 agonist ivuxolimab.

The CDR3 spells CASSERTPNTEAFF. DNA for the CDR3: TGTGCCAGCAGTGAAAGGACACCGAACACTGAAGCTTTCTTT. J is TRBJ1-1 and V is TRBV6-1; D perhaps matches TRBD1 (5 bases). Looked up from germline, CDR1 is MNHNS and CDR2 is SASEGT. This CDR3 region has 14 residues. V shed 2 bases and J shed 1 base, with 8 bases lying between them.